Listed below are T cell receptor beta chains from one sample, sequenced in a study of T cell repertoires in cytomegalovirus infection. One entry per CDR3 protein results from TCRdb running MiXCR on the reads. The sample records approximately 150,000 distinct CDR3 sequences, 17% being singletons. The sample consisted of CD8+ T cells from PBMCs. Receptor source: a human donor in good health (CMV status not recorded). Some clones in this sample may be carry-over from other donors' samples. Both conserved end residues are part of each CDR3. Each record gives: CDR3 DNA, CDR3 protein, J gene, D gene, V gene, clone size. The D gene is left open where the match is weak. The size field is filled for only some rows; it gives once, few, many or a size class.

TGTGCCAGCAGCTTTAGGGGACGGGAATCGGAGACCCAGTACTTC,CASSFRGRESETQYF,TRBJ2-5,-,TRBV11-2,-
TGTGCCAGCAGTTTACTCTGGAGCTCCTACAATGAGCAGTTCTTC,CASSLLWSSYNEQFF,TRBJ2-1,-,TRBV28,-
TGTGCCAGCAGCCTATTTCTGCGCACTGAAGCTTTCTTT,CASSLFLRTEAFF,TRBJ1-1,-,TRBV7-8,-
TGCAGTGCTAGATCCAGTACGAACACCGGGGAGCTGTTTTTT,CSARSSTNTGELFF,TRBJ2-2,-,TRBV20-1,-
TGTGCCAGCAGCTTACGTACAGGGGAATCAGACAATGAGCAGTTCTTC,CASSLRTGESDNEQFF,TRBJ2-1,TRBD1,TRBV7-9,-
TGTGCCAGCAGCTCGACAAGACAGGGGGCGCGGTACGAGCAGTACTTC,CASSSTRQGARYEQYF,TRBJ2-7,TRBD1,TRBV7-9,few
TGTGCCAGCAGCTTTGTCCCCCCTCTCAATGAGCAGTTCTTC,CASSFVPPLNEQFF,TRBJ2-1,-,TRBV7-2,many
TGTGCCAGCAGTTATTCCGGGACAGGGGGCTTCGAGCAGTACTTC,CASSYSGTGGFEQYF,TRBJ2-7,TRBD1,TRBV6-2/TRBV6-3,-
TGTGCCAGCAGTTTACCAGGTGGGCCCGGGGTTTACAATGAGCAGTTCTTC,CASSLPGGPGVYNEQFF,TRBJ2-1,-,TRBV28,-
TGTGCCAGCAGTTTACCCAACAGGGCGGGGGAGCAGTACTTC,CASSLPNRAGEQYF,TRBJ2-7,-,TRBV28,-
TGTGCCAGCAGACAGCTAGATACGCAGTATTTT,CASRQLDTQYF,TRBJ2-3,-,TRBV6-2/TRBV6-3,-
TGTGCCAGCAGCCAAGTTAGGGGATCCTACGAGCAGTACTTC,CASSQVRGSYEQYF,TRBJ2-7,-,TRBV14,-
TGTGCCAGCATCGTAGGACAGGGCTCCTACGAGCAGTACTTC,CASIVGQGSYEQYF,TRBJ2-7,TRBD1,TRBV7-2,few
TGTGCCAGCAGCTTAGCCCGGGACAGAAAAGCTTTCTTT,CASSLARDRKAFF,TRBJ1-1,TRBD1,TRBV7-2,-
TGTGCCAGCAGTTACTCCGAAATAGCGCCGAACACCGGGGAGCTGTTTTTT,CASSYSEIAPNTGELFF,TRBJ2-2,-,TRBV6-5,few
TGTGCCAGCGGCTCAACCTACGAGCAGTACTTC,CASGSTYEQYF,TRBJ2-7,-,TRBV12-3/TRBV12-4,few
TGCAGCGTTGACGGTTACTCCTACAATGAGCAGTTCTTC,CSVDGYSYNEQFF,TRBJ2-1,-,TRBV29-1,few
TGTGCCAGCAGCTTAAAGGTTAGGGCGGGACTAGCGGCCACCGGGGAGCTGTTTTTT,CASSLKVRAGLAATGELFF,TRBJ2-2,TRBD2,TRBV7-6,-
TGCAGCGTTGCCGGGGGGGTCCGGGGCTACACCTTC,CSVAGGVRGYTF,TRBJ1-2,-,TRBV29-1,-
TGTGCCAGTACTTACGGGACTAGGGGACGGAATGAGCAGTTCTTC,CASTYGTRGRNEQFF,TRBJ2-1,TRBD2,TRBV19,-
TGTGCCGTACGACTGGAGCGGTACACAGATACGCAGTATTTT,CAVRLERYTDTQYF,TRBJ2-3,-,TRBV6-2/TRBV6-3,-
TGTGCCAGCAGCCCCCTTCTGGGGACGGCTGCCTACGAGCAGTACTTC,CASSPLLGTAAYEQYF,TRBJ2-7,-,TRBV7-9,many
TGTGCCAGCAGCCCCCCGAGGGGAGAGACCCAGTACTTC,CASSPPRGETQYF,TRBJ2-5,-,TRBV6-5,-
TGTGCCAGCTGTTACTCGGTCGAGCAGTACTTC,CASCYSVEQYF,TRBJ2-7,-,TRBV6-2/TRBV6-3,once
TGTGCCAGCAGTGTATTAGCGGGGACAAGTTATACGCAGTATTTT,CASSVLAGTSYTQYF,TRBJ2-3,TRBD2,TRBV6-4,few
TGTGCCAGCAGTCCCGCCAGAGGGGATTACAATGAGCAGTTCTTC,CASSPARGDYNEQFF,TRBJ2-1,-,TRBV28,few
TGTGCCAGCAGCTTAGGGTCTGCGGGGGGGTTTTGGACTGAAGCTTTCTTT,CASSLGSAGGFWTEAFF,TRBJ1-1,-,TRBV7-8,-
TGTGCCAGCAGTTTGTGGGAGGGAGGTGTTTCTAATGAAAAACTGTTTTTT,CASSLWEGGVSNEKLFF,TRBJ1-4,-,TRBV28,-
TGTGCCAGCAGCCTTAGCGGGGGGCGCTACAATGAGCAGTTCTTC,CASSLSGGRYNEQFF,TRBJ2-1,TRBD2,TRBV12-3/TRBV12-4,-
TGTGCCAGCAGTTTACAGGGAGGCGAGCAGTACTTC,CASSLQGGEQYF,TRBJ2-7,-,TRBV7-9,few
TGTGCTAGTGGTTTAGGGGTGAACACTGAAGCTTTCTTT,CASGLGVNTEAFF,TRBJ1-1,-,TRBV12-5,few
TGTGCCAGCAGCTCCTTAATCGGGGAGCTGTTTTTT,CASSSLIGELFF,TRBJ2-2,-,TRBV7-2,once
TGTGCCAGCAGCATCGACAGAGCCAACACTGAAGCTTTCTTT,CASSIDRANTEAFF,TRBJ1-1,-,TRBV6-6,few
TGTGCCATCACCATACCGGGACAGGGTGGTGATGAGCAGTTCTTC,CAITIPGQGGDEQFF,TRBJ2-1,TRBD1,TRBV10-3,few